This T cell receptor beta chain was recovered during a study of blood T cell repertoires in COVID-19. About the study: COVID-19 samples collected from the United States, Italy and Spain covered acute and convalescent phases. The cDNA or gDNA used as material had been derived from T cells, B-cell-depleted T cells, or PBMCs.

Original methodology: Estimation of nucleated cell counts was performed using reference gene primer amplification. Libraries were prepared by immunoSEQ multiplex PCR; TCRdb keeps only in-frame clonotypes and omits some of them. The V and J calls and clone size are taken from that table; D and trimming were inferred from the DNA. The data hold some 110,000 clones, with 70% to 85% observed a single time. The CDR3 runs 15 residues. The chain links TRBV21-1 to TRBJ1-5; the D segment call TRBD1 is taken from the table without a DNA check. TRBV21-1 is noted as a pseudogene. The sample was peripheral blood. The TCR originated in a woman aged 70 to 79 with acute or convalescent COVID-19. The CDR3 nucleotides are TGTGCCAGCAGCCTGGACAGGGTGAAGGTTCAGCCCCAGCATTTT. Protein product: CASSLDRVKVQPQHF.